This T cell receptor (beta chain) was captured in a study of blood T cell repertoires in COVID-19. Whole-study context: The United States, Italy and Spain provided the acute and convalescent COVID-19 samples. From T cells, B-cell-depleted T cells, or PBMCs came the material, which was cDNA or gDNA.

The CDR3 consists of 16 residues. V lost 2 bases to trimming and J lost 0 bases, with 10 bases between them. In germline, CDR1 is MRHNA, CDR2 SNTAGT. Original processing notes: Reference gene primers were amplified, and this amplification served to estimate nucleated cell counts. This table comes from immunoSEQ multiplex PCR, and its TCRdb copy is limited to in-frame clones, with some not included. That table gives V, J and clone size, and the DNA gave D and trimming. The data show some 93,000 clones, roughly 86% seen once. The gene calls are TRBV6-4 and TRBJ1-4, with a possible D match to TRBD1 (6 bases). The origin of this receptor is a man in his fifties with acute or convalescent COVID-19. Specimen: peripheral blood. The CDR3 nucleotides read TGTGCCAGCAGTGACCTACACAGGGCAACTAATGAAAAACTGTTTTTT. Translation gives CASSDLHRATNEKLFF.